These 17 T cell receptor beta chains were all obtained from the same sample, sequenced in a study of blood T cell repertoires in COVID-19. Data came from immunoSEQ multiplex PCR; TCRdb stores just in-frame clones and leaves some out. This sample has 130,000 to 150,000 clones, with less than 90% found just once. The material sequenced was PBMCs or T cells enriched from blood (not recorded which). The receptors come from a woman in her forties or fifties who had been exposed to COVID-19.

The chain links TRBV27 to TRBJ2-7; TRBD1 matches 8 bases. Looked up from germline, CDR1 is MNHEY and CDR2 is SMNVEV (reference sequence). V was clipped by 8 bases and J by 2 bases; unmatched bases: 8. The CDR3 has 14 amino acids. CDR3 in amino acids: CASQKGTGTYEQYF. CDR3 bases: TGTGCCAGCCAAAAAGGGACAGGAACCTACGAGCAGTACTTC.

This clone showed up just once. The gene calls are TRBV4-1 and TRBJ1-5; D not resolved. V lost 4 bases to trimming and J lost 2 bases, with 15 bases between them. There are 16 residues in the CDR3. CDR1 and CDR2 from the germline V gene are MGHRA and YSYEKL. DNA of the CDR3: TGCGCCAGCAGCCCCGTATCGGGTGTTCGCAATCAGCCCCAGCATTTT. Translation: CASSPVSGVRNQPQHF.

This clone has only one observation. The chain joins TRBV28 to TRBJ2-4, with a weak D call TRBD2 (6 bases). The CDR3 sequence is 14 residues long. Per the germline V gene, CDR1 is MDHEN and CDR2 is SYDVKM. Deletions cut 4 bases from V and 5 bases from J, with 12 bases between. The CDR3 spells CASSSPGLENIQYF. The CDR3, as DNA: TGTGCCAGCAGTTCCCCGGGACTGGAAAACATTCAGTACTTC.

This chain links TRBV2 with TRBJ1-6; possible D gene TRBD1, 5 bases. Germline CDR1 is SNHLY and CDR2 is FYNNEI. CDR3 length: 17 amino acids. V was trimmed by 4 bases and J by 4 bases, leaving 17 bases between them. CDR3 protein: CASSASGGESYNSPLHF. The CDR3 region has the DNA TGTGCCAGCAGTGCTTCTGGGGGGGAGAGTTATAATTCACCCCTCCACTTT. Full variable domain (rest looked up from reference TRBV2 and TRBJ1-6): EPEVTQTPSHQVTQMGQEVILRCVPISNHLYFYWYRQILGQKVEFLVSFYNNEISEKSEIFDDQFSVERPDGSNFTLKIRSTKLEDSAMYFCASSASGGESYNSPLHFGNGTRLTVT.

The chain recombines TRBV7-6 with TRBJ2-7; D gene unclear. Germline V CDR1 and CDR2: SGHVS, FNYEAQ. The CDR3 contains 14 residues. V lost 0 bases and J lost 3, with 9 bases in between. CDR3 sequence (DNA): TGTGCCAGCAGCTTAGCGGGCCCCGGCTACGAGCAGTACTTC. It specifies CASSLAGPGYEQYF.

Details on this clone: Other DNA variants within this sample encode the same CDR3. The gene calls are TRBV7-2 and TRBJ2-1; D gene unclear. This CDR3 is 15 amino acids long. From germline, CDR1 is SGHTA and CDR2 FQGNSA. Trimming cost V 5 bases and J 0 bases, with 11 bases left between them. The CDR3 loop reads CASSPQRSSYNEQFF. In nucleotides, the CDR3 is TGTGCCAGCAGCCCCCAGAGGAGCTCCTACAATGAGCAGTTCTTC.

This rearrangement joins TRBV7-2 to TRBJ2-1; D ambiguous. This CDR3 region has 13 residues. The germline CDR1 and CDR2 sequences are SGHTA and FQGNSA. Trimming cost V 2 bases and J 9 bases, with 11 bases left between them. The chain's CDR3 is CASSLLFTGEQFF. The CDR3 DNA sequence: TGTGCCAGCAGCTTATTGTTCACTGGTGAGCAGTTCTTC.

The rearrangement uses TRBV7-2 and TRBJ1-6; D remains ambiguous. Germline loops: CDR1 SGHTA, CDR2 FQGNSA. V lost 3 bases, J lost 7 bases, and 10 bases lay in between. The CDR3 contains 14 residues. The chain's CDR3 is CASSLATANSPLHF. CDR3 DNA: TGTGCCAGCAGCTTGGCCACAGCCAATTCACCCCTCCACTTT.

Here the CDR3 reads CASSGQRRNTEAFF. In nucleotides, the CDR3 is TGTGCCAGCTCGGGACAGCGAAGGAACACTGAAGCTTTCTTT. The chain joins TRBV2 to TRBJ1-1; 7 nucleotides line up with TRBD1. This CDR3 has 14 amino acids. The V and J ends lost 8 bases and 1 base, in that order; junction bases with no gene match: 7. The germline V gene has CDR1 SNHLY and CDR2 FYNNEI.

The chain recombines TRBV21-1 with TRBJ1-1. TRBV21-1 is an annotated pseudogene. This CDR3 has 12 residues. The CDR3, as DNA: TGTGCCAGAAGGGGGGGGCGGACTGAAGCTTTCTTT. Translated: CARRGGRTEAFF.

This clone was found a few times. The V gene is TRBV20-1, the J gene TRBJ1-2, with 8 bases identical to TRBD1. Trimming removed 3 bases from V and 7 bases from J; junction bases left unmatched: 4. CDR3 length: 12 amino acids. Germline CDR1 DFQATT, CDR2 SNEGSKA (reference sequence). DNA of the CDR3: TGCAGTGCTAGTCCAGGGGGCTTTGGCTACACCTTC. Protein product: CSASPGGFGYTF.

CDR3 sequence (DNA): TGTGCCAGCAGAAAAACTGGGCGGGGGGCCCTTGACTATGGCTACACCTTC. Its translation is CASRKTGRGALDYGYTF. V usage is TRBV3-1 (or the pseudogene TRBV3-2) and J usage is TRBJ1-2; D is perhaps TRBD1 (6 bases). The CDR3 is made up of 17 amino acids. V was clipped by 6 bases and J by 3 bases, with 23 bases between them. Germline V gene sequence: CDR1 LGHDT, CDR2 YNNKEL (reference sequence).

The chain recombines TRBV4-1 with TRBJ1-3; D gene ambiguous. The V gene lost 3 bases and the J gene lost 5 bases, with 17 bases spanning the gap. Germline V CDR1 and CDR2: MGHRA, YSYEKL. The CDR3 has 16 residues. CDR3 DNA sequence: TGCGCCAGCAGCCAGATGGGCTTGAACACCAGAAACACCATATATTTT. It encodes CASSQMGLNTRNTIYF.

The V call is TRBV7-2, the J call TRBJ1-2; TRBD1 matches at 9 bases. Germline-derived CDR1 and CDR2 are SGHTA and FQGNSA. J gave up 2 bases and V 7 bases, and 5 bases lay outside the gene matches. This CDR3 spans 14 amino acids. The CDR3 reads CASTRDRANYGYTF. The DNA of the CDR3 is TGTGCCAGCACCCGGGACAGGGCAAACTATGGCTACACCTTC.

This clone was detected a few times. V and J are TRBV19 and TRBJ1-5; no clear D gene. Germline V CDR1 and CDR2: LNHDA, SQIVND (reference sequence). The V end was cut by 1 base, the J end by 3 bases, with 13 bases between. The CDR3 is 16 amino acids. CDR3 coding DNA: TGTGCCAGTAGTATAGTAAGGCGGTCGCACAATCAGCCCCAGCATTTT. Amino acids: CASSIVRRSHNQPQHF. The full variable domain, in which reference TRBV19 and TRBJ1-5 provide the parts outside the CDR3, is DGGITQSPKYLFRKEGQNVTLSCEQNLNHDAMYWYRQDPGQGLRLIYYSQIVNDFQKGDIAEGYSVSREKKESFPLTVTSAQKNPTAFYLCASSIVRRSHNQPQHFGDGTRLSIL.

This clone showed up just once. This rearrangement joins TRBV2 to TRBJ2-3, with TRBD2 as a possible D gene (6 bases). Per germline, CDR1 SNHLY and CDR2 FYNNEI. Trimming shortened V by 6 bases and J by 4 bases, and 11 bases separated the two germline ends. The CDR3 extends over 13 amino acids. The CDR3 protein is CASSSGTADTQYF. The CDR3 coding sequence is TGTGCCAGCAGCTCCGGGACTGCAGATACGCAGTATTTT.

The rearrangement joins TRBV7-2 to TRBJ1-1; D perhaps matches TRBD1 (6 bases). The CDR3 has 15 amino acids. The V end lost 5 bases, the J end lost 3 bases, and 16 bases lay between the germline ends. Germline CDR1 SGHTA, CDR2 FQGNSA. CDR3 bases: TGTGCCAGCAGCCCGCGGGGGGCTCGGGACACTGAAGCTTTCTTT. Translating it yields CASSPRGARDTEAFF. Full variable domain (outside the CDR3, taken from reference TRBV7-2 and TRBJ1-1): GAGVSQSPSNKVTEKGKDVELRCDPISGHTALYWYRQSLGQGLEFLIYFQGNSAPDKSGLPSDRFSAERTGGSVSTLTIQRTQQEDSAVYLCASSPRGARDTEAFFGQGTRLTVV.